Sequencing of this TCR beta chain was carried out in a study of blood T cell repertoires in COVID-19. Across about two dozen US areas, participants ranged in age from roughly 18 to 95 years. The V and J ends lost 10 bases and 0 bases respectively, with 25 bases between them. The CDR3 consists of 19 residues. CDR1 is SGHAT and CDR2 is FQNNGV in the germline V gene. Sequenced by immunoSEQ multiplex PCR; TCRdb stores in-frame clones only, minus some. The top ten hold about 4.7% of the sample, which has 300,000 to 400,000 clones, approximately 89% seen once. The genes are TRBV11-2 and TRBJ2-6; maybe TRBD1 (6 bases). The source is a man aged 25-45 years who had recovered from COVID-19. What was sequenced was PBMCs or T cells enriched from blood (not recorded which). The CDR3 region has the DNA TGTGCCATCACAGGACGATACGGACAGATTTCCTCTGGGGCCAACGTCCTGACTTTC. Its translation is CAITGRYGQISSGANVLTF.